This T cell receptor (beta chain) was observed in a study of PD-L1 blockade in urothelial cancer. The method was immunoSEQ multiplex PCR; TCRdb's version includes in-frame clones alone and lacks a portion of them. This repertoire shows 65,000 to 85,000 clones, approximately 90% found once; its top ten account for more than 0.85%. From germline, CDR1 is LNHNV and CDR2 YYDKDF (reference sequence). Trimming removed 1 base from V and 2 bases from J; junction bases left unmatched: 8. The CDR3 is made up of 16 amino acids. This sample's time point: peripheral blood 6 weeks after treatment start. The sequence was obtained from a woman aged 80 or over with urothelial cancer. The sequencing used PBMCs, collected around atezolizumab (anti-PD-L1) treatment. V is TRBV15 and J is TRBJ2-7; 7 positions agree with TRBD2. In nucleotides, the CDR3 is TGTGCCACCAGCAGAGTTTCCGGGAGGCGCCCCTACGAGCAGTACTTC. This translates into CATSRVSGRRPYEQYF.